This is a list of T cell receptor beta chains from one sample in a study of T cell responses to AZD1222 COVID-19 vaccine. The data were produced by immunoSEQ multiplex PCR, yet TCRdb's version contains in-frame clones alone and is incomplete. The sample contains roughly 150,000 clones, 80% to 95% of which appear only once. Sequencing was performed on peripheral blood, taken on day 0 of AZD1222 vaccination. The origin of the receptors is an adult in good health. CDR3s include the opening cysteine and the closing phenylalanine or tryptophan. Each record gives: J gene, V gene, CDR3 protein.

>TRBJ2-2|TRBV19
CASTRTSGSWELFF
>TRBJ1-2|TRBV28
CASSQRGYTF
>TRBJ2-7|TRBV5-4
CASAGGTLVNAEQYF
>TRBJ1-1|TRBV18
CASAEDRAVTEAFF
>TRBJ1-4|TRBV3-1/TRBV3-2
CASHATNEKLFF
>TRBJ2-5|TRBV19
CASSIGGDRQETQYF
>TRBJ2-3|TRBV5-1
CASSRAGGTDTQYF
>TRBJ1-3|TRBV27
CASVGTSGNTIYF
>TRBJ2-5|TRBV5-1
CASSSLGTSYQETQYF
>TRBJ1-5|TRBV5-1
CASSLDRAGDQPQHF
>TRBJ2-5|TRBV15
CATSSVVETQYF
>TRBJ2-7|TRBV10-3
CAISRGSGSSYEQYF
>TRBJ1-2|TRBV29-1
CSVEEGQGHGYTF
>TRBJ1-3|TRBV9
CASSAGSYPGNTIYF
>TRBJ1-3|TRBV30
CAWSKGEIGNTIYF
>TRBJ2-2|TRBV27
CASSSVMVPGELFF
>TRBJ2-2|TRBV5-4
CASSSGTAGGPGGELFF
>TRBJ1-2|TRBV19
CASSPRTGGLVYGYTF
>TRBJ1-1|TRBV5-1
CASSTIRGLNTEAFF
>TRBJ1-5|TRBV19
CASSTTGGGQPQHF
>TRBJ2-3|TRBV19
CASSIVLTDTQYF
>TRBJ2-1|TRBV5-4
CASSLGTDSYNEQFF
>TRBJ2-1|TRBV9
CASSVGGTPSREQFF
>TRBJ2-2|TRBV5-3
CARSQGASPGELFF
>TRBJ1-2|TRBV5-5
CASSFRTQGQELGGYTF
>TRBJ1-4|TRBV20-1
CSAREDEKLFF
>TRBJ2-1|TRBV18
CASSPGGVHMNEQFF
>TRBJ2-7|TRBV3-1/TRBV3-2
CASSQAGQGREQYF
>TRBJ1-1|TRBV10-3
CASTTGIGTEAFF
>TRBJ2-2|TRBV6-5
CASFAGELFF
>TRBJ2-2|TRBV15
CATSLTNTGELFF
>TRBJ1-5|TRBV18
CASSPQPGQDQPQHF
>TRBJ2-3|TRBV27
CASSSLTGTGTDTQYF
>TRBJ2-5|TRBV18
CASSPRETQYF
>TRBJ2-7|TRBV6-2/TRBV6-3
CASSPSGRIYEQYF
>TRBJ1-2|TRBV19
CASSRRGSNYGYTF
>TRBJ2-5|TRBV4-3
CASSQGTGTGEETQYF
>TRBJ1-2|TRBV5-8
CASSWNGYTF
>TRBJ1-2|TRBV4-2
CASSQQTGLNYGYTF
>TRBJ2-5|TRBV7-8
CASSLVWLAGETQYF
>TRBJ2-7|TRBV2
CASSERAASGSEQYF
>TRBJ2-7|TRBV5-1
CASSETAYEQYF
>TRBJ1-6|TRBV5-1
CASSSTESYNSPLHF
>TRBJ2-1|TRBV10-3
CAIRKGTSGRGDEQFF
>TRBJ2-7|TRBV7-5
CVRSLPVHYEQYF
>TRBJ1-2|TRBV5-1
CASSYGFNYGYTF
>TRBJ2-1|TRBV4-3
CASSQAVREGQGEQFF
>TRBJ1-1|TRBV6-2/TRBV6-3
CASSGQGSGYTEAFF
>TRBJ1-6|TRBV27
CASWGQGNSPLHF
>TRBJ2-2|TRBV2
CASSFDRVPLNTGELFF
>TRBJ1-1|TRBV19
CASKGGRAFF
>TRBJ2-7|TRBV4-3
CASSRSYVAPDEQYF
>TRBJ1-5|TRBV19
CASSNTGAQPQHF